The sequence of this T cell receptor beta chain was determined in a study of shared clonotypes between healthy human individuals. The method was immunoSEQ multiplex PCR; TCRdb's version includes in-frame clones alone and lacks a portion of them. Of some 2,000,000 clones listed, about 95% are singletons. Study-wide results and limits: Donors were few, which limited the genetic and exposure-history diversity represented. It was observed that roughly 5% of naive CD4 clonotypes were shared across a few donors. What naive subsets generally showed was a larger estimated richness than memory subsets showed.

Germline loops: CDR1 MNHNS, CDR2 SASEGT. This CDR3 is built from 14 residues. V was clipped by 0 bases and J by 4 bases, with 9 bases between them. Of note for this clone: Its antigen remains unidentified.

It was CD45RO-negative cells, positively selected for CCR7, that made up naive CD8 cells, with terminally differentiated effector memory CD45RA+ cells excluded. The receptor was isolated from a man aged 18 to 30 in good health. The material sequenced was naive CD8+ T cells sorted from blood. J is TRBJ1-1 and V is TRBV6-1; D remains ambiguous. CDR3 sequence (DNA): TGTGCCAGCAGTGAAGCTCGGGGTACCACTGAAGCTTTCTTT. It specifies CASSEARGTTEAFF.